A selection of T cell receptor beta chains follows, all from one sample in a study of T cell responses to AZD1222 COVID-19 vaccine. TCRdb's copy holds only in-frame clones and misses some; the assay was immunoSEQ multiplex PCR. The table records some 83,000 clones, more than 70% of them present only once. The sample consisted of peripheral blood, taken on day 0 of AZD1222 vaccination. Source of these receptors: an adult in good health. The CDR3 runs from the conserved cysteine through the conserved F or W. D genes are given only for firm matches. Size tells how often a clone was seen (once, few, many) or the class of an expanded clone, and some rows leave it out.

clone_size	cdr3_length	v_call	d_call	j_call	cdr3_nt	cdr3_aa
NA	14	TRBV19	NA	TRBJ2-1	TGTGCCAGTAGTTCCCCCATTACTTACAATGAGCAGTTCTTC	CASSSPITYNEQFF
NA	15	TRBV18	TRBD1	TRBJ1-6	TGTGCCAGCTCACCCCGGGACAGAGCTAATTCACCCCTCCACTTT	CASSPRDRANSPLHF
NA	14	TRBV6-5	NA	TRBJ1-4	TGTGCCAGCAATCTAGGGGAGGTGGGTGAAAAACTGTTTTTT	CASNLGEVGEKLFF
NA	14	TRBV2	NA	TRBJ1-2	TGTGCCAGCAGTGAAGCCAGGGTGAACTATGGCTACACCTTC	CASSEARVNYGYTF
NA	12	TRBV24-1	NA	TRBJ1-2	TGTGCCACCAGTAGGGGTGACTATGGCTACACCTTC	CATSRGDYGYTF
NA	14	TRBV25-1	TRBD1	TRBJ1-1	TGTGCCAGCAATCCCGGACAGGGGCGTACTGAAGCTTTCTTT	CASNPGQGRTEAFF
NA	15	TRBV7-3	TRBD1	TRBJ1-1	TGTGCCAGCAGCTTGAGACAGGGTTTGAACACTGAAGCTTTCTTT	CASSLRQGLNTEAFF
NA	16	TRBV7-9	TRBD2	TRBJ2-1	TGTGCCAGCAGCTTAAGCCTAGCGGGAGCCTACAATGAGCAGTTCTTC	CASSLSLAGAYNEQFF
few	15	TRBV18	NA	TRBJ1-5	TGTGCCAGCTCCCCCGGGACCGGAGCCAATCAGCCCCAGCATTTT	CASSPGTGANQPQHF
NA	14	TRBV10-3	NA	TRBJ2-1	TGTGCCACTACAGGGTTAGGTGGGGGCAATGAGCAGTTCTTC	CATTGLGGGNEQFF
NA	20	TRBV5-1	TRBD2	TRBJ2-1	TGCGCCAGCAGCTTGATCCCTTTAGGGAATTTAGCGGGAAAGTACAATGAGCAGTTCTTC	CASSLIPLGNLAGKYNEQFF
NA	15	TRBV18	NA	TRBJ2-2	TGTGCCAGCTCACCATTGTTGCTGAACACCGGGGAGCTGTTTTTT	CASSPLLLNTGELFF
NA	13	TRBV28	NA	TRBJ1-2	TGTGCCAGCAAGTTTCCAGGGAGTCTTGGCTACACCTTC	CASKFPGSLGYTF
NA	15	TRBV9	NA	TRBJ2-1	TGTGCCAGCAGCCCGGGACTCCTACCTTACAATGAGCAGTTCTTC	CASSPGLLPYNEQFF
NA	14	TRBV7-2	NA	TRBJ2-5	TGTGCCAGCAGCTTAGAGTGGGGACAAGAGACCCAGTACTTC	CASSLEWGQETQYF
few	15	TRBV9	NA	TRBJ2-5	TGTGCCAGCAGCGTCGGCAGGTGGGGCCAAGAGACCCAGTACTTC	CASSVGRWGQETQYF
NA	13	TRBV14	NA	TRBJ1-2	TGTGCCAGCAGCCGGGGAGTCGGGGAGGGCTACACCTTC	CASSRGVGEGYTF
NA	12	TRBV9	NA	TRBJ1-6	TGTGCCAGCATGTCACAAAATTCACCCCTCCACTTT	CASMSQNSPLHF
NA	16	TRBV15	TRBD2	TRBJ2-3	TGTGCCACCAGCGCATCGCCGGGACTAGGACCCGATACGCAGTATTTT	CATSASPGLGPDTQYF
NA	17	TRBV5-6	NA	TRBJ1-1	TGTGCCAGCAGCTTGGGATGGACAGTGGGCATGAACACTGAAGCTTTCTTT	CASSLGWTVGMNTEAFF
NA	14	TRBV2	NA	TRBJ1-4	TGTGCCAGCAGGGTCGGCAACCGTAATGAAAAACTGTTTTTT	CASRVGNRNEKLFF
few	11	TRBV20-1	NA	TRBJ2-3	TGCAGTGCTAGATTCCCAGATACGCAGTATTTT	CSARFPDTQYF
NA	14	TRBV6-2/TRBV6-3	NA	TRBJ1-2	TGTGCCAGCAGTTACTCGGGTTCCAACTATGGCTACACCTTC	CASSYSGSNYGYTF
NA	14	TRBV7-2	NA	TRBJ1-2	TGTGCCAGCAGCTTAATGGGGGGTAACTATGGCTACACCTTC	CASSLMGGNYGYTF